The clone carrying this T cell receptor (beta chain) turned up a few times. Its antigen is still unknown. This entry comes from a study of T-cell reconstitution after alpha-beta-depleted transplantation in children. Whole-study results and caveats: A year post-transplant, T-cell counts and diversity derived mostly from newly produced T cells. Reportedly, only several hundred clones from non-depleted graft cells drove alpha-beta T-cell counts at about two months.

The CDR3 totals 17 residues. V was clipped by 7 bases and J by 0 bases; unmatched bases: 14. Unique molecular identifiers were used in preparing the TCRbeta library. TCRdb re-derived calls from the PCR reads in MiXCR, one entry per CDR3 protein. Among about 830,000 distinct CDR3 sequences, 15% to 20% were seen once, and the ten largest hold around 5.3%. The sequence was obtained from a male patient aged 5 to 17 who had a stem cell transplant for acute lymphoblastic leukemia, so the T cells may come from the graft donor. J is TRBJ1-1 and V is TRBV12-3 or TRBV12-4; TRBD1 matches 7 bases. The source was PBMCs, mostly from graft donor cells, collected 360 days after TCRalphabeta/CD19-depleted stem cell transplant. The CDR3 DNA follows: TGTGCCAGCACTCATTACCCGGGACAGTTTTTGAACACTGAAGCTTTCTTT. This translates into CASTHYPGQFLNTEAFF.